The TCR beta chain under discussion was sequenced for a study of response to subunit inactivated influenza vaccine. General study results and limits: Authors suggested that a seasonal influenza vaccination recruits few new T cells each time.

As for this clonotype: Its specificity is not known.

The V and J ends lost 4 bases and 2 bases respectively, with 1 base between them. CDR1 is SGHRS and CDR2 is YFSETQ in the germline V gene. The CDR3 extends over 10 amino acids. Each CDR3 protein is one row after TCRdb ran MiXCR on the RT-PCR reads. The data contain some 180,000 distinct CDR3 sequences, around 8.8% of them singletons. Sequencing was performed on non-naive T cells sorted from PBMCs, taken on the day of vaccination. The receptor's source is a man aged 50 to 59 who received an inactivated influenza vaccine. This chain connects TRBV5-1 to TRBJ2-7, with D hard to call. CDR3 nucleotides: TGCGCCAGCAGCCCCTACGAGCAGTACTTC. Translation gives CASSPYEQYF.